This TCR beta chain is drawn from a study of blood T cell repertoires in COVID-19. Assay: immunoSEQ multiplex PCR; the TCRdb copy retains only in-frame clones and omits some. The repertoire holds under 300,000 clones, with 83% as singletons. Deletions cut 2 bases from V and 4 bases from J, with 8 bases between. The CDR3 loop spans 14 amino acids. The germline V gene encodes CDR1 MNHEY and CDR2 SVGEGT. Sample: peripheral blood. V usage is TRBV6-2 or TRBV6-3 and J usage is TRBJ1-4, with D tentatively TRBD1 (6 bases). The receptor's source is a woman between 45 and 65 years old who had recovered from COVID-19. CDR3 DNA sequence: TGTGCCAGCAGTTACCAGGGGAGTAATGAAAAACTGTTTTTT. This translates into CASSYQGSNEKLFF.